This entry is about one TCR beta chain. No patient escaped relapse after autologous stem cell transplantation, and brentuximab vedotin exposure varied. This specimen comes from a study of PD-1 blockade in classical Hodgkin lymphoma. Clones were sequenced by immunoSEQ multiplex PCR, and TCRdb holds only the in-frame ones, with some missing. The table lists more than 140,000 clones, just under 80% of them singletons. Sequenced here: peripheral blood mononuclear cells (PBMCs), sampled before the second cycle of nivolumab. The origin of this receptor is a human donor with classical Hodgkin lymphoma.

In DNA, the CDR3 is TGCGCCAGCAGCTTGGCCGGGGACAGGGGGGCCTACGAGCAGTACTTC. Protein sequence: CASSLAGDRGAYEQYF. The chain combines TRBV5-1 with TRBJ2-7; 11 bases are a match to TRBD1. J gave up 2 bases and V 0 bases, and 4 bases lay outside the gene matches. The CDR3 is 16 amino acids. Germline V gives CDR1 SGHRS, CDR2 YFSETQ.